The 4 T cell receptor beta chains below all came from one sample that was sequenced in a study of STAT5B mutations in CD4+ large granular lymphocyte leukemia. TCRdb's table, derived via immunoSEQ multiplex PCR, lists solely in-frame clones and lacks some. The table has roughly 30,000 clones, about 85% seen once. Sequencing was performed on CD4+ T cells from blood buffy coats. The receptor source for this set is a human donor in good health.

This chain connects TRBV5-1 to TRBJ2-3; possibly TRBD2 for D (6 bases). Per the germline V gene, CDR1 is SGHRS and CDR2 is YFSETQ. V was pared by 7 bases and J by 1 base, with 13 bases between. The CDR3 runs 14 residues. The CDR3 loop reads CASVGLAGTDTQYF. The CDR3 nucleotides are TGCGCCAGCGTGGGCTTAGCGGGCACAGATACGCAGTATTTT.

This chain links TRBV7-9 with TRBJ2-5; TRBD2 agrees at 7 bases. The CDR3 is made up of 17 amino acids. Germline V CDR1 and CDR2: SEHNR, FQNEAQ (reference sequence). Trimming removed 6 bases from V and 2 bases from J; junction bases left unmatched: 15. CDR3 nucleotides: TGTGCCAGCAGGATGGGTATTGGGGGGAGGGATCAAGAGACCCAGTACTTC. Protein sequence: CASRMGIGGRDQETQYF.

The J gene is TRBJ2-3, the V gene TRBV7-8; TRBD1 matches 9 bases. The V segment lost 6 bases and the J segment 2 bases; nucleotides outside the gene matches: 6. Germline CDR1 reads SGHVS; CDR2 reads FQNEAQ. The CDR3 spans 15 residues. The CDR3 DNA is TGTGCCAGCAGTTATCGGACAGGGGCCACAGATACGCAGTATTTT. Amino acid sequence: CASSYRTGATDTQYF.

The rearrangement uses TRBV6-1 and TRBJ2-7; possible D gene TRBD2, 5 bases. Trimming pared 4 bases from V and 6 bases from J, leaving 16 bases between. Germline V lookup: CDR1 MNHNS, CDR2 SASEGT. The CDR3 loop spans 14 amino acids. The chain's CDR3 is CASSVFSVPTEQYF. The CDR3 coding sequence is TGTGCCAGCAGTGTCTTTAGCGTCCCGACCGAGCAGTACTTC.